This T cell receptor (beta chain) was obtained from a study of cytomegalovirus exposure and HLA in healthy donors. Study outcomes and limitations: In a later analysis, DRB1 alleles had the most associated TCRs; HLA-C alleles the fewest. Cytomegalovirus association was assigned to approximately 160 TCR beta chains. In vitro, a few CMV-associated chains proved specific for CMV antigens.

13 Jbeta primers and 60 Vbeta primers were used for the PCR. Per the original methods: In a later analysis, the count reached 82 million or so unique TCR beta chains, with about 12 million shared. Only in-frame clones appear in the TCRdb table, and some are missing; sequencing was by immunoSEQ multiplex PCR. That table supplies the V and J calls and clone size; D and trimming were determined from the DNA. The sample carries 200,000 to 250,000 clones, about 89% recorded once. This CDR3 spans 15 amino acids. Germline lookup yields CDR1 SGHRS and CDR2 YFSETQ. Remarks on this clone: Its antigen is unidentified.

The receptor was isolated from a woman aged 18-29 years in good health and CMV-seronegative. The specimen was PBMCs. The chain is built from TRBV5-1 and TRBJ2-5; TRBD1 is a possible D gene (6 bases). The J call is uncertain, as TRBJ2-7 better fits the DNA end. CDR3 sequence (DNA): TGCGCCAGCAGCCCACAGGGCGGTGCCTCCTACGAGCAGTACTTC. This gives the protein CASSPQGGASYEQYF.